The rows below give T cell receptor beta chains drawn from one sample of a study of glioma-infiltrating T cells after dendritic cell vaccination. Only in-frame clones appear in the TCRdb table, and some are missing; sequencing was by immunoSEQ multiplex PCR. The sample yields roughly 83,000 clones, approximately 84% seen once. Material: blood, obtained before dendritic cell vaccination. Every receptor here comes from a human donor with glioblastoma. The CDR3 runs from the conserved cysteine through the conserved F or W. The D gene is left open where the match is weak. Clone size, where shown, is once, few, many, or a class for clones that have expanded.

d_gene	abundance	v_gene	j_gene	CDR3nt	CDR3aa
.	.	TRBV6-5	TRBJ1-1	TGTGCCAGCAGAACAGACACTGAAGCTTTCTTT	CASRTDTEAFF
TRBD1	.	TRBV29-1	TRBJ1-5	TGCAGCGTAGGACAGGGAGGAGGTCAGCCCCAGCATTTT	CSVGQGGGQPQHF
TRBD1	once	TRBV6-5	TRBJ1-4	TGTGCCAGCAGTACGGGACAGGGGTATCGGGAAAAACTGTTTTTT	CASSTGQGYREKLFF
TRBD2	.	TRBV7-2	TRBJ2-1	TGTGCCAGCAGCTTAGTAGGGCGGCTAGCGGGCTCCAATGAGCAGTTCTTC	CASSLVGRLAGSNEQFF
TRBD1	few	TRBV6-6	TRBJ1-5	TGTGCCAGCAGCCCGGGACAGCGCAATCAGCCCCAGCATTTT	CASSPGQRNQPQHF
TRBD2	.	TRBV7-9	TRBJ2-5	TGTGCCAGCAGCTTCGCGGGGGGGCAAGAGACCCAGTACTTC	CASSFAGGQETQYF
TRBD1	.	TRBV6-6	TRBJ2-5	TGTGCCAGCAGTTACCCCGGACAGGGGACCCAAGAGACCCAGTACTTC	CASSYPGQGTQETQYF
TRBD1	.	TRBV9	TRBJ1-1	TGTGCCAGCAGCGGCCACCCGGGACAGACCTACGCTGAAGCTTTCTTT	CASSGHPGQTYAEAFF
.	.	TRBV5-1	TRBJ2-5	TGCGCCAGCAGCTTCAGGGGTTCGGAGACCCAGTACTTC	CASSFRGSETQYF
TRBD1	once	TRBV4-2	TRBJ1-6	TGTGCCAGCAGCCAAGGACAGGGCGGTTCACCCCTCCACTTT	CASSQGQGGSPLHF
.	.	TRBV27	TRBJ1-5	TGTGCCAGCAGTTTAGGGGGGAGGCAGGGCCCGGGTCAGCCCCAGCATTTT	CASSLGGRQGPGQPQHF
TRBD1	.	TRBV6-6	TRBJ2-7	TGTGCCACCGCGGTTAGGGGACAGGGGGCTACATACGAGCAGTACTTC	CATAVRGQGATYEQYF
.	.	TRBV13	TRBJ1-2	TGTGCCACCCCAGGGAGGTCACCGAACTATGGCTACACCTTC	CATPGRSPNYGYTF
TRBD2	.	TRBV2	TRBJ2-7	TGTGCCAGCAGTAGCGGGAGTCTCTCCTACGAGCAGTACTTC	CASSSGSLSYEQYF
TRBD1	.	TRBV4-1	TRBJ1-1	TGCGCCAGCAGCCAAGATGATAGTTTGGGACAGCGGCAAGCTTTCTTT	CASSQDDSLGQRQAFF
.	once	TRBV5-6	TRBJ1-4	TGTGCCAGCAGCTTCGGGGCTAATGAAAAACTGTTTTTT	CASSFGANEKLFF
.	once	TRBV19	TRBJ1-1	TGTGCCAGTAGTAACCCCCCGACAGGTAACACTGAAGCTTTCTTT	CASSNPPTGNTEAFF
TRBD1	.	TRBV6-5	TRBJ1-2	TGTGCCAGCAGTTACTCAGGGGGACAGAACTATGGCTACACCTTC	CASSYSGGQNYGYTF
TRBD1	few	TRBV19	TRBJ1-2	TGTGCCAGTACTCTCCAGGGGGCTTATGGCTACACCTTC	CASTLQGAYGYTF
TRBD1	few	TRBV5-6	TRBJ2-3	TGTGCCAGCAGCTTGGACAGGGGGGAGGATTTCGCAGGGACAGATACGCAGTATTTT	CASSLDRGEDFAGTDTQYF
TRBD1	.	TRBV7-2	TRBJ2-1	TGTGCCAGCAGCTTGGGACAGGGGGCCTATGAGCAGTTCTTC	CASSLGQGAYEQFF
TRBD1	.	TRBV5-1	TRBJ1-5	TGCGCCAGCAGCCCGGGGACAGCCTATAGCAATCAGCCCCAGCATTTT	CASSPGTAYSNQPQHF
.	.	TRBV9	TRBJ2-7	TGTGCCAGCAGCGAGACAAGCTCATACGAGCAGTACTTC	CASSETSSYEQYF
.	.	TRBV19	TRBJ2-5	TGTGCCAGTAGTATGTGGCAGAACCAAGAGACCCAGTACTTC	CASSMWQNQETQYF
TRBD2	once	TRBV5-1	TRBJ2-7	TGCGCCAGCAGCTTGGTTGGTAGCGGGACCTACGAGCAGTACTTC	CASSLVGSGTYEQYF
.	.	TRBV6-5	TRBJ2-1	TGTGCCAGCAGTTTGATGAGGGGGAATGAGCAGTTCTTC	CASSLMRGNEQFF
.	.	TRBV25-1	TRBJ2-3	TGTGCCAGCAGTGAAGGGGGGAGTACCACAGATACGCAGTATTTT	CASSEGGSTTDTQYF
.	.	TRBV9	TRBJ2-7	TGTGCCAGCAGCGTAGCTTCAGGGCCAACCTACGAGCAGTACTTC	CASSVASGPTYEQYF
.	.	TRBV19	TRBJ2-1	TGTGCCAGTAGTTCCCGATATAGTGACAATGAGCAGTTCTTC	CASSSRYSDNEQFF
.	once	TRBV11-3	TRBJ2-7	TGTGCCAGCAGTTATAACTCTGATCCTACCTACGAGCAGTACTTC	CASSYNSDPTYEQYF
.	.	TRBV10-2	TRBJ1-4	TGCGCCAGCAGTTACACCGGGGTTGCTGAAAAACTGTTTTTT	CASSYTGVAEKLFF
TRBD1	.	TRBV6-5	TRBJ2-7	TGTGCCAGCAGTTCTCGCTCCGGGACAGAAGCCTACGAGCAGTACTTC	CASSSRSGTEAYEQYF